These 18 T cell receptor beta chains came from one sample sequenced in a study of T cells in localized non-small cell lung cancer. The assay was immunoSEQ multiplex PCR, and TCRdb's table has in-frame clones only and misses some. Of over 70,000 clones listed, about nine tenths were seen once; the top ten hold 21%. Sequencing was performed on peripheral blood, taken before any cancer treatment. The source is a male donor aged 60 or older with stage III squamous cell lung carcinoma.

This clone is medium-sized (0.01 to 0.1%) by share. This rearrangement joins TRBV25-1 to TRBJ1-6; D perhaps matches TRBD1 (6 bases). The germline V gene encodes CDR1 MGHDK and CDR2 SYGVNS. V was trimmed by 1 base and J by 6 bases, leaving 16 bases between them. The CDR3 loop spans 17 amino acids. Here the CDR3 reads CASSESKGLGANSPLHF. The CDR3 DNA reads TGTGCCAGCAGTGAATCAAAGGGTTTGGGGGCTAATTCACCCCTCCACTTT.

V is TRBV7-8 and J is TRBJ2-1; 11 nucleotides line up with TRBD1. From germline, CDR1 is SGHVS and CDR2 FQNEAQ. V shed 1 base and J 1 base; nucleotides not matched to a gene: 12. The CDR3 spans 20 residues. In nucleotides, the CDR3 is TGTGCCAGCAGCTTAGAATTTGGGACAGGGGGTGCTGGTTCCTACAATGAGCAGTTCTTC. This codes for CASSLEFGTGGAGSYNEQFF.

The chain uses TRBV7-2 and TRBJ2-5, with 10 bases fitting TRBD2. This CDR3 contains 15 residues. J gave up 1 base and V 3 bases, and 2 bases lay outside the gene matches. Germline assignment: CDR1 SGHTA and CDR2 FQGNSA. As DNA, the CDR3 is TGTGCCAGCAGCTTCTGGACTAGCGGCCAAGAGACCCAGTACTTC. As protein: CASSFWTSGQETQYF. The full variable domain, with the rest looked up from reference TRBV7-2 and TRBJ2-5, is GAGVSQSPSNKVTEKGKDVELRCDPISGHTALYWYRQSLGQGLEFLIYFQGNSAPDKSGLPSDRFSAERTGGSVSTLTIQRTQQEDSAVYLCASSFWTSGQETQYFGPGTRLLVL.

This sequence joins TRBV6-1 and TRBJ1-1; D is uncertain. Trimming took off 3 bases at V and 0 bases at J, with 5 bases between the two ends. The CDR3 loop spans 13 amino acids. Germline V lookup: CDR1 MNHNS, CDR2 SASEGT. CDR3 DNA sequence: TGTGCCAGCAGTGAGACCCTGAACACTGAAGCTTTCTTT. It encodes CASSETLNTEAFF.

This chain links TRBV4-3 with TRBJ1-6, with D possibly being TRBD1 (5 bases). V lost 0 bases, J lost 4 bases, and 7 bases lay in between. CDR1 is LGHNA, CDR2 YSLEER, per germline. This CDR3 has 15 residues. DNA of the CDR3: TGCGCCAGCAGCCAAGATGGGGGATATAATTCACCCCTCCACTTT. Amino acid sequence: CASSQDGGYNSPLHF.

The chain is built from TRBV7-8 and TRBJ2-3; no reliable D call. Trimming cost V 1 base and J 4 bases, with 12 bases left between them. This CDR3 has 15 amino acids. CDR1 and CDR2 (germline): SGHVS, FQNEAQ. The CDR3 region is CASSLEAFGADTQYF. CDR3 sequence (DNA): TGTGCCAGCAGCTTAGAGGCTTTTGGGGCAGATACGCAGTATTTT.

The chain links TRBV30 to TRBJ1-3; D may be TRBD1 (5 bases). Trimming removed 4 bases from V and 2 bases from J, with 9 bases in between. The CDR3 contains 13 residues. Germline V lookup: CDR1 GTSNPN, CDR2 SVGIG (reference sequence). The CDR3 sequence: CAWKWGAGNTIYF. The CDR3 coding sequence is TGTGCCTGGAAATGGGGGGCTGGAAACACCATATATTTT.

This chain connects TRBV5-1 to TRBJ2-4; TRBD1 agrees at 8 bases. Germline V CDR1 and CDR2: SGHRS, YFSETQ. The CDR3 contains 16 residues. J lost 8 bases, V lost 0 bases, and 10 bases had no gene match. In DNA form, the CDR3 reads TGCGCCAGCAGCTTGGCCGTGGACAGGGTGGGGGACATTCAGTACTTC. The encoded protein is CASSLAVDRVGDIQYF. Full variable domain (missing parts from reference TRBV5-1 and TRBJ2-4): KAGVTQTPRYLIKTRGQQVTLSCSPISGHRSVSWYQQTPGQGLQFLFEYFSETQRNKGNFPGRFSGRQFSNSRSEMNVSTLELGDSALYLCASSLAVDRVGDIQYFGAGTRLSVL.

The chain recombines TRBV2 with TRBJ1-6; no reliable D call. CDR1 is SNHLY and CDR2 is FYNNEI in the germline V gene. The CDR3 runs 13 residues. V was cut by 7 bases and J by 8 bases, with 12 bases left in between. The CDR3 coding sequence is TGTGCCAGCAATTTACGGCCGGATTCACCCCTCCACTTT. Encoded protein: CASNLRPDSPLHF.

This sequence joins TRBV10-1 and TRBJ2-3, with D possibly being TRBD1 (6 bases). CDR3 length: 14 amino acids. V was shortened by 3 bases and J by 3 bases, with 10 bases between the two germline ends. Germline CDR1 is WNHNN and CDR2 is SYGVQD (reference sequence). The CDR3, as DNA: TGCGCCAGCAGTGACAGGGGAGTAACAGATACGCAGTATTTT. Its protein product is CASSDRGVTDTQYF.

V gene TRBV28 combines with J gene TRBJ2-1; possibly TRBD1 or TRBD2 for D (5 bases each). Between the trimmed V and J ends, which lost 10 bases and 2 bases, there was a span of 30 bases. The CDR3 extends over 19 amino acids. Germline V lookup: CDR1 MDHEN, CDR2 SYDVKM. For the CDR3, the DNA is TGTGCCACCGAAGGGTTACGACTTAACGGAGAGGGACCCTACAATGAGCAGTTCTTC. It translates to CATEGLRLNGEGPYNEQFF.

The chain carries TRBV29-1 and TRBJ2-7; 8 nucleotides line up with TRBD2. CDR1 SQVTM and CDR2 ANQGSEA come from the germline V gene. Trimming cost V 7 bases and J 3 bases; bases outside gene matches: 2. This CDR3 comprises 11 residues. This CDR3 reads CSAGRGYEQYF. CDR3 in DNA: TGCAGCGCCGGGAGGGGCTACGAGCAGTACTTC.

This chain links TRBV6-1 with TRBJ1-5, with TRBD1 matching over 7 bases. The CDR3 contains 14 residues. J lost 6 bases, V lost 4 bases, and 6 bases had no gene match. Germline V gene lookup returns CDR1 MNHNS and CDR2 SASEGT. CDR3 nucleotides: TGTGCCAGCAGTGGAGACAGGGATGGTCAGCCCCAGCATTTT. Translating gives CASSGDRDGQPQHF.

V usage is TRBV6-6 and J usage is TRBJ1-6; D may be TRBD1 (6 bases). CDR3 length equals 15 residues. Germline V CDR1 and CDR2: MNHNY, SVGAGI (reference sequence). V was clipped by 5 bases and J by 7 bases, with 15 bases between them. The CDR3 DNA follows: TGTGCCAGCAGTCCCCTGACAGGACCCAATTCACCCCTCCACTTT. Amino acid sequence: CASSPLTGPNSPLHF.

The gene calls are TRBV9 and TRBJ2-2, with 9 bases matching TRBD1. Germline V gene lookup returns CDR1 SGDLS and CDR2 YYNGEE. After removal of 4 bases from V and 3 bases from J, the junction contained 4 bases not matched to a gene. The CDR3 is made up of 15 amino acids. CDR3 protein: CASSLRTGDTGELFF. The CDR3, as DNA: TGTGCCAGCAGCCTTAGGACAGGGGACACCGGGGAGCTGTTTTTT.

The genes are TRBV19 and TRBJ1-5, with 10 bases aligning to TRBD1. The CDR3 runs 16 residues. The V and J ends lost 8 bases and 7 bases, in that order; junction bases with no gene match: 14. CDR1 is LNHDA and CDR2 is SQIVND in the germline V gene (reference sequence). CDR3: CASGPGTGVFYQPQHF. CDR3 nucleotides: TGTGCCAGTGGCCCCGGGACAGGGGTCTTCTACCAGCCCCAGCATTTT.

This chain uses TRBV5-1 with TRBJ2-7; 9 nucleotides match TRBD1. From germline, CDR1 is SGHRS and CDR2 YFSETQ. With 5 bases clipped from V and 2 bases from J, the junction kept 5 bases outside the gene matches. This CDR3 has 14 amino acids. Here the CDR3 reads CASRAQGATYEQYF. CDR3 nucleotides: TGCGCCAGCAGAGCACAGGGGGCAACCTACGAGCAGTACTTC.

The genes are TRBV5-4 and TRBJ1-5, with 7 nucleotides matching TRBD1. The germline gives CDR1 SGHNT, CDR2 YYREEE (reference sequence). Trimming took 4 bases from V and 2 from J; bases not matched to a gene: 3. The CDR3 extends over 14 amino acids. CDR3: CASSAGGGNQPQHF. CDR3 DNA sequence: TGTGCCAGCAGCGCAGGGGGTGGCAATCAGCCCCAGCATTTT.